This T cell receptor (beta chain) was captured by sequencing in a study of T cell changes during pregnancy in multiple sclerosis. Produced via immunoSEQ multiplex PCR; TCRdb's table is partial and in-frame only. This repertoire shows 70,000 to 90,000 clones, roughly 95% found once; its top ten account for 0.75%. The CDR3 spans 13 residues. Trimming took 0 bases from V and 10 from J, leaving 10 bases between them. CDR1 and CDR2 from the germline V gene are LGHNA and YNFKEQ. The origin of this receptor is a female donor in good health, enrolled as a control in a pregnancy study. The chain combines TRBV4-2 with TRBJ2-1, with a possible D match to TRBD2 (5 bases). Sequencing was performed on peripheral blood, taken in the second trimester of pregnancy. CDR3: CASSQDAVAEQFF. CDR3 in DNA: TGTGCCAGCAGCCAAGATGCCGTAGCGGAGCAGTTCTTC.